This paragraph covers one T cell receptor beta chain sequence. This sample stems from a study of blood T cell repertoires in COVID-19. There are 15 residues in the CDR3. Germline V gene data show CDR1 as SNHLY and CDR2 as FYNNEI. Trimming removed 4 bases from V and 3 bases from J, with 15 bases in between. Authors' methods: Nucleated cell number was recorded as an estimate derived from reference gene primer amplification. Sequenced by immunoSEQ multiplex PCR; TCRdb stores in-frame clones only, minus some. V, J and clone size are taken as reported in that table, and D and trimming were inferred from the DNA itself. This sample has 80,000 or so clones; 60% to 80% occur once, and the top ten carry around 10%.

This TCR came from a human donor in a cohort sampled during active COVID-19. The sequenced sample consisted of peripheral blood. J is TRBJ2-5 and V is TRBV2, with D perhaps matching TRBD1 (5 bases). The CDR3 region is CASSVPGQPEETQYF. CDR3 nucleotide sequence: TGTGCCAGCAGTGTTCCAGGGCAACCTGAAGAGACCCAGTACTTC.